The sequence of this T cell receptor beta chain was determined in a study of identical twins. V lost 3 bases and J lost 5; bases outside the gene matches: 2. Per the germline V gene, CDR1 is MNHNS and CDR2 is SASEGT. The CDR3 runs to 14 residues. TCRdb recomputed calls from the 5' RACE reads with MiXCR, one row per CDR3 protein. Of approximately 490,000 distinct CDR3 sequences listed, about 22% are singletons. This sample also belongs to another study, concerning yellow fever vaccine responses in identical twins.

The sample was CD4+ T cells sorted from blood. The chain has TRBV6-1 and TRBJ2-1; 9 bases map to TRBD2. This clonotype originated in a woman aged 18-29 years in good health. CDR3 sequence reads: CASSERGGDNEQFF. CDR3 nucleotides: TGTGCCAGCAGTGAGCGGGGGGGGGACAATGAGCAGTTCTTC.